Listed here is a single TCR beta chain. Its antigen is still unknown. As to time point: week 23, last vaccination. The investigators gave 300 ug of mutant IDH1 20-mer peptide in each vaccine dose, together with topical imiquimod. This specimen comes from a study of a mutant IDH1 vaccine in newly diagnosed glioma. Looking at the study overall: Vaccines were first given 4-6 weeks after radiotherapy alone, or with temozolomide cycles. Study observations and caveats: Pseudoprogression apparently tracked independently of changes in top peripheral T cell clonotypes.

Method: immunoSEQ multiplex PCR; TCRdb's copy keeps in-frame clones and lacks some. The sample lists 40,000 to 50,000 clones, 78% occurring once. The ends lost 0 bases at V and 5 bases at J; junction bases unmatched: 6. Germline CDR1 is LNHNV and CDR2 is YYDKDF (reference sequence). The CDR3 runs to 16 residues. This specimen consisted of PBMCs, obtained from a glioma patient whose treatment included an IDH1 peptide vaccine. The receptor was isolated from a woman aged 40 to 50 with glioma. Some clones in this sample may be carry-over from other donors' samples. This chain uses TRBV15 with TRBJ1-5; 8 nucleotides agree with TRBD1. The CDR3 DNA sequence: TGTGCCACCAGCAGAGATCGGCAGGGGGCCCATCAGCCCCAGCATTTT. It codes for CATSRDRQGAHQPQHF.